The rows below give T cell receptor beta chains drawn from one sample of a study of blood T cell repertoires in COVID-19. Only in-frame clones appear in the TCRdb table, and some are missing; sequencing was by immunoSEQ multiplex PCR. The sample yields 200,000 to 250,000 clones, almost 90% seen once. Input material: peripheral blood. The receptors derive from a woman aged 55-70 years with acute or convalescent COVID-19. The CDR3 runs from the conserved cysteine through the conserved F or W. A D gene is named only where the DNA matches it firmly.

d_gene	v_gene	j_gene	CDR3nt	CDR3aa
TRBD2	TRBV30	TRBJ2-5	TGTGCCTGGAGTCACGGACTAGCGGGAGAACAAGAGACCCAGTACTTC	CAWSHGLAGEQETQYF
.	TRBV9	TRBJ2-5	TGTGCCAGCTCGGGAGGGGGCCTGGAGACCCAGTACTTC	CASSGGGLETQYF
.	TRBV7-2	TRBJ1-5	TGTGCCAGCAGCTTAGAGGGGTGGTTTAGCAATCAGCCCCAGCATTTT	CASSLEGWFSNQPQHF
.	TRBV11-2	TRBJ1-1	TGTGCCAGCAGCCCTCTAGGGGCGAGCACTGAAGCTTTCTTT	CASSPLGASTEAFF
.	TRBV15	TRBJ1-2	TGTGCCACCAGCAGACTGGAGTATGGCTACACCTTC	CATSRLEYGYTF
TRBD1	TRBV27	TRBJ1-4	TGTGCCAGCAGTTGGGACAGGGGTTTTCATGGGACTAATGAAAAACTGTTTTTT	CASSWDRGFHGTNEKLFF
.	TRBV18	TRBJ1-4	TGTGCCAGCTCACCACTTATTACAGGGAATGAAAAACTGTTTTTT	CASSPLITGNEKLFF
.	TRBV11-2	TRBJ2-2	TGTGCCAGCGGGGGGGCCGCGAACACCGGGGAGCTGTTTTTT	CASGGAANTGELFF
.	TRBV5-1	TRBJ2-6	TGCGCCAGCAGCTTGTTTGAGTCAGGGGCCAACGTCCTGACTTTC	CASSLFESGANVLTF
.	TRBV19	TRBJ1-1	TGTGCCAGTAGTATACCCTCGGAGCGGAACACTGAAGCTTTCTTT	CASSIPSERNTEAFF
.	TRBV7-2	TRBJ2-7	TGTGCCAGCAGCTTACGAACAGGGTCCTCCTACGAGCAGTACTTC	CASSLRTGSSYEQYF
TRBD2	TRBV19	TRBJ2-1	TGTGCCAGTAGGTATAGCGGGGGGGACAATGAGCAGTTCTTC	CASRYSGGDNEQFF
.	TRBV6-5	TRBJ2-2	TGTGCCAGCAGTTACTCTAGTAGCGGGAACACCGGGGAGCTGTTTTTT	CASSYSSSGNTGELFF
.	TRBV2	TRBJ2-7	TGTGCCAGCATCCGACGGGGATACGAGCAGTACTTC	CASIRRGYEQYF
TRBD2	TRBV10-3	TRBJ2-2	TGTGCCATCAGTGGTAGCGGGGGGGTTGCCGGGGAGCTGTTTTTT	CAISGSGGVAGELFF
.	TRBV11-3	TRBJ2-2	TGTGCCAGCAGTAGGCGGGGCCGAGACGGGGAGCTGTTTTTT	CASSRRGRDGELFF
TRBD2	TRBV11-2	TRBJ2-1	TGTGCCAGCAGCTCTAGCGGGGGCCCGAATGAGCAGTTCTTC	CASSSSGGPNEQFF
.	TRBV14	TRBJ1-6	TGTGCCAGCAGCCTACAGGTCTCTAATTCACCCCTCCACTTT	CASSLQVSNSPLHF